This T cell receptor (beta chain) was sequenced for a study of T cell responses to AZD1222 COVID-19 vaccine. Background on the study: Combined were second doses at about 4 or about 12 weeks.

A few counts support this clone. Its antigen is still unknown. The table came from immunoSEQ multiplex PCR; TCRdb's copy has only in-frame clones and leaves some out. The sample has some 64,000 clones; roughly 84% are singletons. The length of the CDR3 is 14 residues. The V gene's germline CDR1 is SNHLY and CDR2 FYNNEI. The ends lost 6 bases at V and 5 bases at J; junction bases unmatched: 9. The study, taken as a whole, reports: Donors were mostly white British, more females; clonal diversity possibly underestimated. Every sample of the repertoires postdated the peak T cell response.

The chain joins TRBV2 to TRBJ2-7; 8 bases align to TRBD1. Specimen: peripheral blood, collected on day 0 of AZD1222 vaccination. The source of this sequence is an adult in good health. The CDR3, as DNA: TGTGCCAGCAGCCCACAGGGGGACTGGGACGAGCAGTACTTC. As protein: CASSPQGDWDEQYF.